This TCR beta chain was sequenced during a study of spatial heterogeneity in lung cancer. About the research overall: Alpha-chain sequences were detected in numbers that were consistently lower than beta-chain sequences.

All TCR cDNA molecules were individually tagged with a unique molecular identifier. TCRdb reprocessed the 5' RACE reads with MiXCR, giving one entry per CDR3 protein. The sample holds 30,000 to 45,000 distinct CDR3 sequences; around 7.2% are singletons and the top ten take under 30%. Time point noted: sample taken at primary tumor resection. TCRs were sequenced from unsorted whole RNA of tumor, nontumor lung or PBMC. Donation came from roughly 72 patients with untreated early-stage non-small cell lung cancer. This clonotype was seen repeatedly, ten times or more. Antigen specificity is unknown. Deletions cut 2 bases from V and 6 bases from J, with 7 bases between. The CDR3 sequence is 11 residues long. The germline V gene has CDR1 DFQATT and CDR2 SNEGSKA (reference sequence). Overall study findings and caveats: Resection saw ubiquitous expanded tumor TCRs appear in blood more than follow-up did.

The rearrangement joins TRBV20-1 to TRBJ1-1, with unresolved D. The source material was PBMCs, sampled at surgery. The receptor was derived from a male donor with early-stage non-small cell lung cancer. CDR3 sequence reads: CSARSTAEAFF. The CDR3 nucleotides are TGCAGTGCTAGATCCACGGCTGAAGCTTTCTTT.